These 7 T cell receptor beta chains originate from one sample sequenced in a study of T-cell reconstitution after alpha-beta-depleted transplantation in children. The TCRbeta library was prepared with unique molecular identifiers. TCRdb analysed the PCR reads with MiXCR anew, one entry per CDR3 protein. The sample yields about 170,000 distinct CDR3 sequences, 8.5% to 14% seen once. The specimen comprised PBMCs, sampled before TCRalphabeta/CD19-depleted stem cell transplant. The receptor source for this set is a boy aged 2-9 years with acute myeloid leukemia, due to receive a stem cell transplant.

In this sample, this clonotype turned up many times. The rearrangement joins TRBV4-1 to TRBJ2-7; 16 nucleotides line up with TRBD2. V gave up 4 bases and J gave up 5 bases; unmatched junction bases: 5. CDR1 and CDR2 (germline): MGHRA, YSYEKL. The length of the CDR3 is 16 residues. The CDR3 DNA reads TGCGCCAGCAGCCGCAGGGGACTAGCGGGAGGGGACGAGCAGTACTTC. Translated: CASSRRGLAGGDEQYF.

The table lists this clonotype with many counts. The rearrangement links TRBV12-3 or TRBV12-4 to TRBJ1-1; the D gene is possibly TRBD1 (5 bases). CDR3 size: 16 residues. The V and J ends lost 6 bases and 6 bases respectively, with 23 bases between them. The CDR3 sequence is CASSENGTPKKAEAFF. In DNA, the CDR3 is TGTGCCAGCAGCGAGAACGGGACCCCGAAAAAGGCTGAAGCTTTCTTT.

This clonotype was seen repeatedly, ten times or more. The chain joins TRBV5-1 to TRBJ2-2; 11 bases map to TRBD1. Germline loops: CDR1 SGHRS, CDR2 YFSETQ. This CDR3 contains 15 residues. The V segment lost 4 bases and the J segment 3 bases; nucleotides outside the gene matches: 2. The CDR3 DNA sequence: TGCGCCAGCAGCAGGGACAGGGGGGACACCGGGGAGCTGTTTTTT. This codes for CASSRDRGDTGELFF.

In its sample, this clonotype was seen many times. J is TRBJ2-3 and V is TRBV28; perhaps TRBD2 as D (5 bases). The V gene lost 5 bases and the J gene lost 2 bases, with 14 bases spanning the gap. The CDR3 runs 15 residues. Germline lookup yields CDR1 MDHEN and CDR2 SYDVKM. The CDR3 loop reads CASSACKADTDTQYF. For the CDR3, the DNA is TGTGCCAGCAGTGCCTGTAAAGCGGACACAGATACGCAGTATTTT.

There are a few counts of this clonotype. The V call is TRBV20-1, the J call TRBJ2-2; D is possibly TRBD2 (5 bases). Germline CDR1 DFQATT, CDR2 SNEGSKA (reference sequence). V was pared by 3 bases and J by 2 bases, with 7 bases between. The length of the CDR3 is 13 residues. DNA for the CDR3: TGCAGTGCTAGTCGGGGAAACACCGGGGAGCTGTTTTTT. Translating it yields CSASRGNTGELFF.

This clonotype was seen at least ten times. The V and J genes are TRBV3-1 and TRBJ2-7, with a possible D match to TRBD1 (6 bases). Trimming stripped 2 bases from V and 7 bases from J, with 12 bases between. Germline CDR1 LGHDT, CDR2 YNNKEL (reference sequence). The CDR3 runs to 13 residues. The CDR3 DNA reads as TGTGCCAGCAGCCAATTTCAAGGGGGAGAGCAGTACTTC. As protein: CASSQFQGGEQYF.

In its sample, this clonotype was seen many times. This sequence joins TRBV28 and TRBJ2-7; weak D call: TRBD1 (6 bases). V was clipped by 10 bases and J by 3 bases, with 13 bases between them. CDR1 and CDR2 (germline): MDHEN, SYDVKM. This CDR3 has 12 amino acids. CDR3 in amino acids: CAIEDRLYEQYF. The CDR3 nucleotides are TGTGCCATCGAGGACAGACTCTACGAGCAGTACTTC.